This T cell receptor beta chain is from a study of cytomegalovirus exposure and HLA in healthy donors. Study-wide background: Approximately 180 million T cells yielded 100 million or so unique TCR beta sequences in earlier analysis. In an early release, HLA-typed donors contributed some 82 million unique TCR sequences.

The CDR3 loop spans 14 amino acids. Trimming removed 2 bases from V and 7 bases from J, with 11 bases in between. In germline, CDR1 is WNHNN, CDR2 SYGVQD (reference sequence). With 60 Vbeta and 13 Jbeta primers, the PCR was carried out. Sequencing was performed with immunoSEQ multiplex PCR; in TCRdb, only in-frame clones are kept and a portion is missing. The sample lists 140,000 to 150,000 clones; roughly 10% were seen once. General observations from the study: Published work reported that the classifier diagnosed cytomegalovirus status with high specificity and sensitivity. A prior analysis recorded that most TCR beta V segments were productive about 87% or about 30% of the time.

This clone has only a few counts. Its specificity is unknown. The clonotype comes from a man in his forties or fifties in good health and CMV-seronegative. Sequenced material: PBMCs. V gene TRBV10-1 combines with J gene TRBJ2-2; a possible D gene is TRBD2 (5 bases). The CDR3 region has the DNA TGCGCCAGCAGTGAGACGGGGTCTGGCGGGGAGCTGTTTTTT. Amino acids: CASSETGSGGELFF.